This is a list of T cell receptor beta chains from one sample in a study of T cell changes during pregnancy in multiple sclerosis. Clones were read by immunoSEQ multiplex PCR, and TCRdb kept only the in-frame ones, dropping some. The table records tens of thousands of clones, roughly 86% of them present only once. The specimen comprised peripheral blood, sampled in the first trimester of pregnancy. These receptors were obtained from a female donor with multiple sclerosis, enrolled in a pregnancy study. CDR3s include the opening cysteine and the closing phenylalanine or tryptophan. D genes are given only for firm matches. Expanded clones get a size class; other rows say once, few or many, or leave the size out.

clone size,V gene,J gene,D gene,CDR3 DNA,CDR3 protein
NA,TRBV6-5,TRBJ2-2,TRBD1,TGTGCCAGCAGTTACTCAGGGGGCTTGGGCACCGGGGAGCTGTTTTTT,CASSYSGGLGTGELFF
NA,TRBV6-5,TRBJ1-1,TRBD1,TGTGCCAGCACCCGGGACAGGGGGGAAGGCGCTGAAGCTTTCTTT,CASTRDRGEGAEAFF
few,TRBV19,TRBJ1-2,TRBD1,TGTGCCAGTAGTATGGCAGACAGGGGGCATGGCTACACCTTC,CASSMADRGHGYTF
NA,TRBV9,TRBJ1-1,NA,TGTGCCAGCAGCGTAGGGGGCCCAATGAACACTGAAGCTTTCTTT,CASSVGGPMNTEAFF
NA,TRBV11-1,TRBJ2-7,TRBD1,TGTGCCAGCAGCCTGACCCGGGGACAGGGGGCCTACGAGCAGTACTTC,CASSLTRGQGAYEQYF
NA,TRBV5-1,TRBJ2-5,NA,TGCGCCAGCAGCTTGGTTGAGGGAAGGGAGACCCAGTACTTC,CASSLVEGRETQYF
NA,TRBV2,TRBJ2-3,NA,TGTGCCAGCAGGAGGCGGGGCACAGATACGCAGTATTTT,CASRRRGTDTQYF
NA,TRBV28,TRBJ2-1,TRBD2,TGTGCCAGCAGTCAAGGAGCGGGATCCTACAATGAGCAGTTCTTC,CASSQGAGSYNEQFF
once,TRBV5-1,TRBJ1-4,NA,TGCGCCAGCAGCTTGGGAGGGCGGGATGAAAAACTGTTTTTT,CASSLGGRDEKLFF
NA,TRBV6-4,TRBJ1-5,NA,TGTGCCAGCAGTGGGGAGGGCGGCAATCAGCCCCAGCATTTT,CASSGEGGNQPQHF
NA,TRBV10-3,TRBJ2-5,TRBD1,TGTGCCATCAACAATACCACAGGGGCTCAGAGAGAGACCCAGTACTTC,CAINNTTGAQRETQYF
NA,TRBV18,TRBJ2-5,TRBD2,TGTGCCAGCTCACCAAGAGCGGGAGGCGCCCCTGGAGAGACCCAGTACTTC,CASSPRAGGAPGETQYF
NA,TRBV10-1,TRBJ2-1,NA,TGCGCCAGCAGTGAGTTCATCGGGGACTCACAAGGCAATGAGCAGTTCTTC,CASSEFIGDSQGNEQFF
NA,TRBV11-2,TRBJ1-1,NA,TGTGCCAGCAGCCCTCGGACAGCCCGGAGCTCCGCTTTCTTT,CASSPRTARSSAFF
NA,TRBV28,TRBJ1-4,NA,TGTGCCAGCAGTCCGGAGGGAAAACTGTTTTTT,CASSPEGKLFF
NA,TRBV19,TRBJ1-5,TRBD1,TGTGCCAGTAGTATTACAGGGGAGCAGCCCCAGCATTTT,CASSITGEQPQHF
NA,TRBV7-9,TRBJ2-7,TRBD1,TGTGCCAGCAGCTTTTCGACAGGGGTCCAGCAGTACTTC,CASSFSTGVQQYF
NA,TRBV25-1,TRBJ1-1,NA,TGTGCCAGCAGTGATCCAGACACTGAAGCTTTCTTT,CASSDPDTEAFF
NA,TRBV7-2,TRBJ1-3,NA,TGTGCCAGCAGCCTACTTAGTCTGAAGAGCTCTGGAAACACCATATATTTT,CASSLLSLKSSGNTIYF
NA,TRBV14,TRBJ1-1,TRBD1,TGTGCCAGCAGCCGACAGGGGGACAGCACTGAAGCTTTCTTT,CASSRQGDSTEAFF
NA,TRBV5-4,TRBJ1-1,NA,TGTGCCAGCAGCCCGCAGGTTGAACAGGAGAACACTGAAGCTTTCTTT,CASSPQVEQENTEAFF
NA,TRBV30,TRBJ2-2,NA,TGTGCCTGGAGCCTAAACAGGGCCACCGGGGAGCTGTTTTTT,CAWSLNRATGELFF
NA,TRBV5-1,TRBJ1-2,NA,TGCGCCAGCAGCTTGACCCCGTACAGCCTATATGGCTACACCTTC,CASSLTPYSLYGYTF
NA,TRBV19,TRBJ1-1,NA,TGTGCCAGTAGTATAGTGCAGGGGACGACTGAAGCTTTCTTT,CASSIVQGTTEAFF
NA,TRBV5-1,TRBJ2-5,TRBD2,TGCGCCAGCAGCAGCGGGACGGAAGAGACCCAGTACTTC,CASSSGTEETQYF
NA,TRBV25-1,TRBJ1-2,NA,TGTGCCAGCAGTGAACAGGGGAGCTATGGCTACACCTTC,CASSEQGSYGYTF
NA,TRBV5-1,TRBJ2-3,TRBD2,TGCGCCAGCAGCTTGGCGAGCGGGAGTGGCACAGATACGCAGTATTTT,CASSLASGSGTDTQYF
NA,TRBV7-9,TRBJ2-7,NA,TGTGCCAGCAGCTCACCGGGACAACCCTACGAGCAGTACTTC,CASSSPGQPYEQYF
NA,TRBV5-1,TRBJ2-7,TRBD2,TGCGCCAGCAGCTGGACTAACGGGAGGGCCTGGGAGCAGTACTTC,CASSWTNGRAWEQYF
NA,TRBV28,TRBJ2-2,NA,TGTGCCAGCAGTACCCCAGCGTTTTGGGAGCTGTTTTTT,CASSTPAFWELFF
NA,TRBV12-5,TRBJ2-3,NA,TGTGCTAGTGGTATAAACGGAGATACGCAGTATTTT,CASGINGDTQYF
NA,TRBV9,TRBJ2-7,NA,TGTGCCAGCAGCGTAGGGTCTACCTACGAGCAGTACTTC,CASSVGSTYEQYF
NA,TRBV19,TRBJ1-5,TRBD1,TGTGCCAGTAGTAACAGGGGGAATCAGCCCCAGCATTTT,CASSNRGNQPQHF
few,TRBV5-6,TRBJ1-5,NA,TGTGCCAGCAGCTACGGGAGTAATCAGCCCCAGCATTTT,CASSYGSNQPQHF
NA,TRBV13,TRBJ2-3,NA,TGTGCCAGCAGTTATCGCGGCGGCCCCACAGATACGCAGTATTTT,CASSYRGGPTDTQYF
NA,TRBV5-4,TRBJ2-2,TRBD1,TGTGCCAGCAACCGAGGACAGGGGAACACCGGGGAGCTGTTTTTT,CASNRGQGNTGELFF
NA,TRBV20-1,TRBJ2-7,NA,TGCAGTGCTCCCACAGGCTACGAGCAGTACTTC,CSAPTGYEQYF
NA,TRBV14,TRBJ2-2,NA,TGTGCCAGCAGCCAAGGGAGGTTCGGGGAGCTGTTTTTT,CASSQGRFGELFF
NA,TRBV25-1,TRBJ2-1,TRBD1,TGTGCCAGCAGTGAATTGCCCCAAAAGACAGGGCGGGACAATGAGCAGTTCTTC,CASSELPQKTGRDNEQFF
NA,TRBV7-2,TRBJ2-7,TRBD2,TGTGCCAGCAGCTCGAGCGGGAGGGCCCTCTACGAGCAGTACTTC,CASSSSGRALYEQYF
NA,TRBV27,TRBJ1-1,NA,TGTGCCAGCAGAATTGGAGGTGCCCTCACTGAAGCTTTCTTT,CASRIGGALTEAFF
NA,TRBV5-1,TRBJ2-1,TRBD1,TGCGCCAGCAGCTTGGCCCCCGGACAGGGGGTTATCTTC,CASSLAPGQGVIF
NA,TRBV6-1,TRBJ2-7,NA,TGTGCCACCAAGAGGACTTACGAGCAGTACTTC,CATKRTYEQYF
NA,TRBV18,TRBJ2-7,NA,TGTGCCAGCTCACCGCGTGCGGACTCCTACGAGCAGTACTTC,CASSPRADSYEQYF
NA,TRBV7-8,TRBJ2-7,TRBD1,TGTGCCAGCAGCAGGGACAGGGAAATGGGCGAGCAGTACTTC,CASSRDREMGEQYF
NA,TRBV7-9,TRBJ1-1,NA,TGTGCCAGCAGCCTGTTAGAGGTTAACACTGAAGCTTTCTTT,CASSLLEVNTEAFF
NA,TRBV10-2,TRBJ2-2,TRBD1,TGCGCCAGCAGTGAGTTTCAGGGGGCCGGGGAGCTGTTTTTT,CASSEFQGAGELFF
few,TRBV7-9,TRBJ2-7,NA,TGTGCCAGCAGCTTGGAAGAGGGCTACTACGAGCAGTACTTC,CASSLEEGYYEQYF
NA,TRBV7-9,TRBJ1-4,NA,TGTGCCAGCAGCTTAGAACAGAATGAAAAACTGTTTTTT,CASSLEQNEKLFF
NA,TRBV29-1,TRBJ2-1,NA,TGCAGCGCCACAGGAGGGGGCGTCTACAATGAGCAGTTCTTC,CSATGGGVYNEQFF
NA,TRBV5-1,TRBJ2-6,TRBD2,TGCGCCAGCAGCTTAGCGCTAGCGGGAGGGTCCGGGCTACTCTCTGGGGCCAACGTCCTGACTTTC,CASSLALAGGSGLLSGANVLTF
NA,TRBV9,TRBJ1-1,NA,TGTGCCAGCAGCGTAGGCCCTGGGGCAGGGGTTACTGAAGCTTTCTTT,CASSVGPGAGVTEAFF
NA,TRBV12-5,TRBJ2-1,TRBD2,TGTGCTAGTGGTTGGCTGCCGGGACTAGCGGGAGATGCGTCCTACAATGAGCAGTTCTTC,CASGWLPGLAGDASYNEQFF
few,TRBV7-2,TRBJ1-2,NA,TGTGCCAGCAGCTTAGACAGGCAGAACTATGGCTACACCTTC,CASSLDRQNYGYTF